This T cell receptor beta chain was observed in a study of cytomegalovirus exposure and HLA in healthy donors. 13 Jbeta primers and 60 Vbeta primers were used for the PCR. Method: immunoSEQ multiplex PCR; TCRdb's copy keeps in-frame clones and lacks some. Of roughly 220,000 clones in the sample, under 80% were seen once. The length of the CDR3 is 14 residues. The germline V and J ends were trimmed by 4 bases and 1 base, with 9 bases remaining between them. Germline V gives CDR1 LNHDA, CDR2 SQIVND (reference sequence). This clone was seen more than once but under ten times. Its antigen remains unidentified. General study results and limits: TCR beta sequences numbering around 15,000 were associated with HLA alleles at 0.05 false discovery rate in a later analysis. Later analysis demonstrated an association between a missense DCLRE1C variant and TCR beta V- and J-gene trimming.

The chain uses TRBV19 and TRBJ2-3; D may be TRBD1 (5 bases). This TCR came from a woman aged 25 to 39 in good health and CMV-seronegative. The sequenced material came from PBMCs. The CDR3 nucleotides read TGTGCCAGTAGTAAGGAGACAGGCACAGATACGCAGTATTTT. This gives the protein CASSKETGTDTQYF.